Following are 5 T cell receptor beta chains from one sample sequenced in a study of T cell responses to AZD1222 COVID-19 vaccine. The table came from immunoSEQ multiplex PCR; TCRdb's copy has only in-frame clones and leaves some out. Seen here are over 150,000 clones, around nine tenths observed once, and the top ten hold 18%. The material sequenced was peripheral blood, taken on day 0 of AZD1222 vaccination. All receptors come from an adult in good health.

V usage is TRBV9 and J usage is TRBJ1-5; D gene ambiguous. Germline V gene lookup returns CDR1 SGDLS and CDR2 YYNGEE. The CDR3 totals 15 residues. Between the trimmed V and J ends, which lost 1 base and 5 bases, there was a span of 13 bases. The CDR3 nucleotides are TGTGCCAGCAGCGTATTACCAGACTCCGATCAGCCCCAGCATTTT. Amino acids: CASSVLPDSDQPQHF.

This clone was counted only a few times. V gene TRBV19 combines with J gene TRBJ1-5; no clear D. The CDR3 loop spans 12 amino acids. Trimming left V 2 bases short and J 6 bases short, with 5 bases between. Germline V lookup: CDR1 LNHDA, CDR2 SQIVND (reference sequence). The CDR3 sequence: CASSILPQPQHF. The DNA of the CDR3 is TGTGCCAGTAGTATATTGCCTCAGCCCCAGCATTTT.

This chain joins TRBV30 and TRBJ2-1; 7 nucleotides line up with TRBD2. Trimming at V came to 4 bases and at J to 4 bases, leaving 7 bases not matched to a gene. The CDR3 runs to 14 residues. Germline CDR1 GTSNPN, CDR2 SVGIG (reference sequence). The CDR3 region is CAWTRLAEYNEQFF. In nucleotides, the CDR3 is TGTGCCTGGACACGACTAGCAGAATACAATGAGCAGTTCTTC.

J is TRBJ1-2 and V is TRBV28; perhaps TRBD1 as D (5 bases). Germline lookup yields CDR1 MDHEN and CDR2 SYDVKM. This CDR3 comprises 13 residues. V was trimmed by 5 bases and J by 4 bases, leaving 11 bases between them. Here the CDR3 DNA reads TGTGCCAGCAGTCCGAGGGGCCTCTATGGCTACACCTTC. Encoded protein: CASSPRGLYGYTF.

CDR3: CASSLERNTEAFF. CDR3 sequence (DNA): TGTGCCAGCAGCTTGGAAAGAAACACTGAAGCTTTCTTT. This chain joins TRBV11-3 and TRBJ1-1; D uncertain. Germline lookup yields CDR1 SGHNT and CDR2 YENEEA. The CDR3 length is 13 residues. Trimming took off 3 bases at V and 2 bases at J, with 7 bases between the two ends.